The rows below give T cell receptor beta chains drawn from one sample of a study of identifying expanded T cells in peripheral blood. The repertoire was sequenced with immunoSEQ multiplex PCR; TCRdb's copy has only in-frame clones and lacks some. This table has some 100,000 clones, approximately 89% appearing once. Input material: blood. These receptors were taken from a person between 18 and 75 years old in good health. Each CDR3 is given with its conserved first and last residue.

TRBJ1-2 TRBV7-2 CASSLEAEFYGYTF
TRBJ1-2 TRBV4-1 CASSQDFPQLGGYTF
TRBJ1-2 TRBV6-5 CASSAGAYGYTF
TRBJ2-7 TRBV19 CASSSRHGYEQYF
TRBJ1-6 TRBV5-1 CASSPGDGNSPLHF
TRBJ1-1 TRBV19 CASAHFMNTEAFF
TRBJ2-7 TRBV6-1 CASDTSGGGYEQYF
TRBJ1-5 TRBV19 CAAGTGDGNQPQHF
TRBJ1-5 TRBV6-5 CASSYAGNSNQPQHF
TRBJ2-2 TRBV5-8 CASSFFPPNTGELFF
TRBJ1-4 TRBV5-1 CASSLREATNEKLFF
TRBJ2-7 TRBV11-3 CASSLAFGSHYEQYF
TRBJ2-7 TRBV18 CASSPRQGRSYEQYF
TRBJ1-1 TRBV11-1 CASSFLGKWSTEAFF
TRBJ1-1 TRBV7-2 CASSWTGVNTEAFF
TRBJ1-1 TRBV7-9 CASSLGGSNTEAFF
TRBJ1-1 TRBV25-1 CASSENVGPFALEAFF
TRBJ2-5 TRBV5-8 CASSLWGRGNQETQYF
TRBJ2-7 TRBV7-8 CASSSGLAGVASYEQYF
TRBJ2-1 TRBV11-3 CASSLGWASGREDYNEQFF
TRBJ1-5 TRBV4-1 CASSQDRGGQPQHF
TRBJ2-2 TRBV27 CASSSRGGGTGELFF
TRBJ2-1 TRBV5-1 CASSLDPGNEQFF
TRBJ1-2 TRBV4-1 CASSHQLRDNYGYTF
TRBJ1-1 TRBV4-3 CASSQDLGGTEAFF
TRBJ2-3 TRBV6-4 CASSATGGQGPDTQYF